The 14 T cell receptor beta chains below come from one sample, sequenced in a study of T cell responses to AZD1222 COVID-19 vaccine. Assay used: immunoSEQ multiplex PCR; TCRdb lists only in-frame clones, some missing. The table records approximately 150,000 clones, around 91% of them present only once. The sample in question was peripheral blood, obtained 28 days after the second AZD1222 dose. The receptors were sampled from an adult who received the AZD1222 COVID-19 vaccine.

This rearrangement joins TRBV28 to TRBJ2-1, with D uncertain. The CDR3 is 13 residues long. The ends were cut back, 2 bases at V and 6 bases at J, with 8 bases in the middle. The germline V gene encodes CDR1 MDHEN and CDR2 SYDVKM. CDR3 amino acids: CASSLMQTNEQFF. Here the CDR3 DNA reads TGTGCCAGCAGTTTAATGCAGACCAATGAGCAGTTCTTC. Full variable domain (rest looked up from reference TRBV28 and TRBJ2-1): DVKVTQSSRYLVKRTGEKVFLECVQDMDHENMFWYRQDPGLGLRLIYFSYDVKMKEKGDIPEGYSVSREKKERFSLILESASTNQTSMYLCASSLMQTNEQFFGPGTRLTVL.

This sequence joins TRBV18 and TRBJ2-2, with 7 nucleotides matching TRBD1. In germline, CDR1 is KGHSH, CDR2 LQKENI. V shed 2 bases and J 5 bases; nucleotides not matched to a gene: 5. The CDR3 runs to 15 residues. CDR3: CASSPTEQGTGELFF. The CDR3 nucleotides read TGTGCCAGCTCACCAACAGAACAGGGGACCGGGGAGCTGTTTTTT.

The chain carries TRBV7-6 and TRBJ2-1; 14 bases map to TRBD2. CDR1 is SGHVS, CDR2 FNYEAQ, per germline. CDR3 length: 16 residues. Losses at the gene ends were 5 bases for V and 9 bases for J; bases not matched to a gene: 9. CDR3 in DNA: TGTGCCAGCAGCCCCCTGGGACTAGCGGGAGTAGCTGAGCAGTTCTTC. Its protein is CASSPLGLAGVAEQFF.

The chain couples TRBV6-5 to TRBJ2-5, with D possibly being TRBD1 or TRBD2 (5 bases each). This CDR3 is 13 amino acids long. V was pared by 10 bases and J by 0 bases, with 12 bases between. The germline gives CDR1 MNHEY, CDR2 SVGAGI. For the CDR3, the DNA is TGTGCCATCGCCCGGGGCCACCAAGAGACCCAGTACTTC. Protein: CAIARGHQETQYF.

This clone has a single count. The rearrangement uses TRBV19 and TRBJ2-5, with D possibly TRBD2 on 6 matching bases. Germline V gene data show CDR1 as LNHDA and CDR2 as SQIVND (reference sequence). Trimming took 4 bases from V and 2 from J, leaving 11 bases between them. The CDR3 contains 14 residues. The CDR3 sequence: CASSSGSGQETQYF. The CDR3 DNA sequence: TGTGCCAGTAGTAGTGGTAGCGGACAAGAGACCCAGTACTTC.

The V call is TRBV4-1, the J call TRBJ1-5, with D uncertain. The CDR3 is 17 residues long. Trimming stripped 0 bases from V and 0 bases from J, with 12 bases between. Germline CDR1 MGHRA, CDR2 YSYEKL. CDR3 protein: CASSQDPAVYSNQPQHF. For the CDR3, the DNA is TGCGCCAGCAGCCAAGATCCGGCAGTTTATAGCAATCAGCCCCAGCATTTT.

This clone was recorded only once. The V and J genes are TRBV4-2 and TRBJ1-5, with D unclear. The CDR3 totals 17 residues. The germline V gene encodes CDR1 LGHNA and CDR2 YNFKEQ. V lost 0 bases, J lost 2 bases, and 14 bases lay in between. Here the CDR3 reads CASSQDEGGQGNQPQHF. The CDR3 DNA is TGTGCCAGCAGCCAAGACGAGGGAGGGCAGGGCAATCAGCCCCAGCATTTT.

This rearrangement joins TRBV19 to TRBJ1-5; 9 bases match TRBD1. Germline values: CDR1 LNHDA, CDR2 SQIVND (reference sequence). The CDR3 extends over 16 amino acids. After removal of 1 base from V and 4 bases from J, the junction contained 5 bases not matched to a gene. The CDR3 region has the DNA TGTGCCAGTAGTATAGGACAGGGGGTAAAAAATCAGCCCCAGCATTTT. Encoded protein: CASSIGQGVKNQPQHF.

The chain links TRBV11-3 to TRBJ2-5, with 9 bases identical to TRBD1. This CDR3 is 17 amino acids long. V trimming: 5 bases; J trimming: 2 bases; junction bases outside the gene matches: 12. Germline V gene lookup returns CDR1 SGHNT and CDR2 YENEEA. In DNA, the CDR3 is TGTGCCAGCAGCCCCGGGACAGGGACAATATTGCAAGAGACCCAGTACTTC. Its protein product is CASSPGTGTILQETQYF.

The rearrangement joins TRBV6-5 to TRBJ1-2; D is undetermined. The CDR3 runs to 13 residues. Trimming took off 2 bases at V and 8 bases at J, with 12 bases between the two ends. Germline assignment: CDR1 MNHEY and CDR2 SVGAGI. CDR3 sequence: CASSYGSPRGYTF. The CDR3 region has the DNA TGTGCCAGCAGTTACGGTTCCCCGAGGGGCTACACCTTC.

The rearrangement joins TRBV9 to TRBJ2-1; a possible D gene is TRBD2 (7 bases). V shed 4 bases and J shed 0 bases, with 14 bases lying between them. CDR3 length: 16 amino acids. CDR1 is SGDLS, CDR2 YYNGEE, per germline. The CDR3, as DNA: TGTGCCAGCAGCTCCCTAGGGGGGGCCTCCTACAATGAGCAGTTCTTC. As protein: CASSSLGGASYNEQFF.

CDR3 nucleotides: TGTGCCAGCAGCACCCCCACAGGGGGCGATGGCTACACCTTC. As protein: CASSTPTGGDGYTF. The gene calls are TRBV27 and TRBJ1-2; 9 bases are shared with TRBD1. The germline CDR1 and CDR2 sequences are MNHEY and SMNVEV (reference sequence). The CDR3 runs 14 residues. V dropped 6 bases and J dropped 6; count of bases not matched to a gene: 8.

The chain employs TRBV3-1 (or the pseudogene TRBV3-2) and TRBJ2-7; 7 positions agree with TRBD2. The length of the CDR3 is 13 residues. Germline V CDR1 and CDR2: LGHDT, YNNKEL (reference sequence). V lost 1 base, J lost 7 bases, and 4 bases stayed unmatched. In DNA, the CDR3 is TGTGCCAGCAGCCAAGCCCTGGGGGGGGAGCAGTACTTC. Translation: CASSQALGGEQYF.

This chain uses TRBV27 with TRBJ1-4; 7 nucleotides match TRBD1. J was trimmed by 5 bases and V by 6 bases; bases with no gene match: 9. The CDR3 totals 15 residues. Germline CDR1 is MNHEY and CDR2 is SMNVEV (reference sequence). CDR3 DNA sequence: TGTGCCAGCAGATTCCACGGGACAGAGAATGAAAAACTGTTTTTT. Translating gives CASRFHGTENEKLFF.